A single sample gave rise to the 20 T cell receptor beta chains below, sequenced in a study of blood T cell repertoires in COVID-19. The method was immunoSEQ multiplex PCR; TCRdb's version includes in-frame clones alone and lacks a portion of them. The repertoire holds about 430,000 clones, with 70% to 90% as singletons. Sequenced sample: peripheral blood. These receptors were collected from a man aged 18 to 30 with COVID-19, enrolled during active disease.

In this sample, this clone turned up once. The chain combines TRBV9 with TRBJ2-3, with 7 positions matching TRBD2. J lost 6 bases, V lost 4 bases, and 8 bases had no gene match. The germline V gene encodes CDR1 SGDLS and CDR2 YYNGEE. The CDR3 spans 14 residues. The DNA for the CDR3 is TGTGCCAGCAGCCTCGGACTAGTGTCGGATACGCAGTATTTT. Translating it yields CASSLGLVSDTQYF.

The rearrangement links TRBV11-2 to TRBJ2-7; 12 positions agree with TRBD2. The germline gives CDR1 SGHAT, CDR2 FQNNGV. V lost 4 bases, J lost 2 bases, and 3 bases stayed unmatched. CDR3 length: 15 residues. The CDR3 nucleotides read TGTGCCAGCAGCTCGCGGACTAGCGGGGCCTACGAGCAGTACTTC. It specifies CASSSRTSGAYEQYF.

This clone occurred a few times. V and J are TRBV5-4 and TRBJ2-5, with TRBD2 identical over 14 bases. The ends lost 4 bases at V and 5 bases at J; junction bases unmatched: 19. The CDR3 is 20 residues long. The germline gives CDR1 SGHNT, CDR2 YYREEE (reference sequence). Here the CDR3 reads CASSPTPLTSGGALRETQYF. The CDR3 bases are TGTGCCAGCAGCCCTACCCCGCTGACTAGCGGGGGGGCCTTGAGGGAGACCCAGTACTTC.

The chain links TRBV27 to TRBJ1-4; D gene uncertain. With 10 bases removed from V and 5 bases from J, the gap between germline ends came to 8 bases. CDR3 length equals 11 residues. Germline CDR1 is MNHEY and CDR2 is SMNVEV (reference sequence). DNA for the CDR3: TGTGCCACCCGACAAAATGAAAAACTGTTTTTT. This codes for CATRQNEKLFF. Drawing the rest from reference TRBV27 and TRBJ1-4, the complete variable domain is EAQVTQNPRYLITVTGKKLTVTCSQNMNHEYMSWYRQDPGLGLRQIYYSMNVEVTDKGDVPEGYKVSRKEKRNFPLILESPSPNQTSLYFCATRQNEKLFFGSGTQLSVL.

The rearrangement joins TRBV7-2 to TRBJ1-1; D call uncertain. The CDR3 loop spans 13 amino acids. Per the germline V gene, CDR1 is SGHTA and CDR2 is FQGNSA. V was shortened by 5 bases and J by 2 bases, with 9 bases between the two germline ends. The CDR3 DNA is TGTGCCAGCAGCCAGGATTCTAACACTGAAGCTTTCTTT. Its protein is CASSQDSNTEAFF. Full variable domain (remainder filled in from reference TRBV7-2 and TRBJ1-1): GAGVSQSPSNKVTEKGKDVELRCDPISGHTALYWYRQSLGQGLEFLIYFQGNSAPDKSGLPSDRFSAERTGGSVSTLTIQRTQQEDSAVYLCASSQDSNTEAFFGQGTRLTVV.

The chain has TRBV5-1 and TRBJ2-1; 7 bases map to TRBD2. The CDR3 is 13 amino acids. V shed 7 bases, J shed 6 bases, and the junction held 7 bases outside the gene matches. Germline CDR1 SGHRS, CDR2 YFSETQ. CDR3 nucleotides: TGCGCCAGCTTCACTAGCGCGACCAATGAGCAGTTCTTC. This gives the protein CASFTSATNEQFF. Full variable domain (rest looked up from reference TRBV5-1 and TRBJ2-1): KAGVTQTPRYLIKTRGQQVTLSCSPISGHRSVSWYQQTPGQGLQFLFEYFSETQRNKGNFPGRFSGRQFSNSRSEMNVSTLELGDSALYLCASFTSATNEQFFGPGTRLTVL.

The chain is built from TRBV6-5 and TRBJ2-5; perhaps TRBD1 as D (5 bases). Trimming cost V 2 bases and J 7 bases, with 11 bases left between them. CDR3 size: 13 residues. The V gene's germline CDR1 is MNHEY and CDR2 SVGAGI. Written as DNA, the CDR3 is TGTGCCAGCAGTTACAGGGGTTCTAGGACCCAGTACTTC. It translates to CASSYRGSRTQYF.

In its sample, this clone was seen a few times. Other DNA sequences from this sample encode an identical CDR3 as well. V usage is TRBV4-2 and J usage is TRBJ1-3, with no clear D. This CDR3 spans 14 amino acids. V was trimmed by 1 base and J by 1 base, leaving 5 bases between them. Germline V gene sequence: CDR1 LGHNA, CDR2 YNFKEQ. This CDR3 reads CASSQGASGNTIYF. CDR3 in DNA: TGTGCCAGCAGCCAAGGGGCATCTGGAAACACCATATATTTT.

This sequence joins TRBV6-5 and TRBJ1-4; D might be TRBD1 (6 bases). Trimming cost V 7 bases and J 2 bases, with 14 bases left between them. The CDR3 covers 15 residues. CDR1 and CDR2 from the germline V gene are MNHEY and SVGAGI. CDR3 residues: CASTPRGGTNEKLFF. The CDR3 coding sequence is TGTGCCAGCACCCCCCGAGGGGGTACTAATGAAAAACTGTTTTTT.

CDR3 sequence (DNA): TGTGCCAGCAGTGGGAGTCTCTCTGGGGCCAACGTCCTGACTTTC. It is translated as CASSGSLSGANVLTF. The V call is TRBV2, the J call TRBJ2-6; D ambiguous. From germline, CDR1 is SNHLY and CDR2 FYNNEI. The ends were cut back, 4 bases at V and 0 bases at J, with 7 bases in the middle. The CDR3 is 15 amino acids.

The rearrangement links TRBV28 to TRBJ1-5; tentatively, D is TRBD1 (5 bases). CDR1 is MDHEN, CDR2 SYDVKM, per germline. The CDR3 is 16 residues long. The V end was cut by 4 bases, the J end by 1 base, with 14 bases between. The CDR3 region is CASSSSRVGSNQPQHF. DNA for the CDR3: TGTGCCAGCAGTTCCTCCAGGGTAGGCAGCAATCAGCCCCAGCATTTT.

The V call is TRBV11-2, the J call TRBJ1-4; the match to TRBD1 covers 10 bases. Germline V CDR1 and CDR2: SGHAT, FQNNGV. Trimming cost V 5 bases and J 7 bases; bases outside gene matches: 4. The CDR3 totals 14 residues. This chain's CDR3 is CASSPTGGPEKLFF. The CDR3 DNA reads TGTGCCAGCAGCCCGACAGGGGGCCCTGAAAAACTGTTTTTT.

The V call is TRBV11-1, the J call TRBJ2-1; 8 nucleotides line up with TRBD2. V shed 1 base, J shed 8 bases, and the junction held 7 bases outside the gene matches. Looked up from germline, CDR1 is SGHAT and CDR2 is FQDESV (reference sequence). CDR3 length: 15 residues. The CDR3 nucleotides are TGTGCCAGCAGCTTAGAGTTCGGGGGGGCCTATGAGCAGTTCTTC. It encodes CASSLEFGGAYEQFF.

The chain joins TRBV5-5 to TRBJ2-1; D is possibly TRBD1 (5 bases). The CDR3 has 15 amino acids. CDR1 is SGHKS, CDR2 YYEKEE, per germline (reference sequence). The V gene lost 1 base and the J gene lost 8 bases, with 16 bases spanning the gap. In DNA form, the CDR3 reads TGTGCCAGCAGCTTGCGACAGACGGATCGGGATGAGCAGTTCTTC. Translated: CASSLRQTDRDEQFF. The entire variable domain, with the rest obtained from reference TRBV5-5 and TRBJ2-1, is as follows: DAGVTQSPTHLIKTRGQQVTLRCSPISGHKSVSWYQQVLGQGPQFIFQYYEKEERGRGNFPDRFSARQFPNYSSELNVNALLLGDSALYLCASSLRQTDRDEQFFGPGTRLTVL.

This clone has only one observation. CDR3 DNA: TGTGCCAGCAGCTTGAGTCCCAGCGCAGAGACCCAGTACTTC. Encoded protein: CASSLSPSAETQYF. The chain employs TRBV5-4 and TRBJ2-5; no clear D gene. This CDR3 contains 14 residues. Between the trimmed V and J ends, which lost 1 base and 4 bases, there was a span of 11 bases. Germline CDR1 reads SGHNT; CDR2 reads YYREEE (reference sequence).

V gene TRBV5-4 combines with J gene TRBJ2-3, with a possible D match to TRBD2 (6 bases). The CDR3 covers 15 residues. The germline V gene encodes CDR1 SGHNT and CDR2 YYREEE (reference sequence). The V end was cut by 2 bases, the J end by 6 bases, with 16 bases between. CDR3 bases: TGTGCCAGCAGCTTACGGGACTCATCGTGGGATACGCAGTATTTT. Translated: CASSLRDSSWDTQYF.

The chain has TRBV5-4 and TRBJ2-7; 13 nucleotides match TRBD2. The CDR3 has 15 amino acids. V shed 4 bases, J shed 6 bases, and the junction held 7 bases outside the gene matches. The germline gives CDR1 SGHNT, CDR2 YYREEE (reference sequence). CDR3 DNA sequence: TGTGCCAGCAGCGTAACTAGCGGGGGGGTGCTCGAGCAGTACTTC. Amino acid sequence: CASSVTSGGVLEQYF.

This chain links TRBV25-1 with TRBJ1-1; D is perhaps TRBD1 (5 bases). This CDR3 has 14 residues. Germline CDR1 and CDR2: MGHDK and SYGVNS. V lost 3 bases and J lost 0, with 8 bases in between. The CDR3 is CASSEGHLNTEAFF. CDR3 bases: TGTGCCAGCAGTGAGGGGCATTTGAACACTGAAGCTTTCTTT.

The sample holds one count of this clone. The chain employs TRBV5-6 and TRBJ2-3; 8 nucleotides agree with TRBD1. The V segment lost 5 bases and the J segment 1 base; nucleotides outside the gene matches: 3. The germline V gene encodes CDR1 SGHDT and CDR2 YYEEEE. The CDR3 is 14 amino acids. CDR3 residues: CASRSRGRTDTQYF. Here the CDR3 DNA reads TGTGCCAGCAGATCCAGGGGGCGCACAGATACGCAGTATTTT. The full variable domain, in which reference TRBV5-6 and TRBJ2-3 provide the parts outside the CDR3, is DAGVTQSPTHLIKTRGQQVTLRCSPKSGHDTVSWYQQALGQGPQFIFQYYEEEERQRGNFPDRFSGHQFPNYSSELNVNALLLGDSALYLCASRSRGRTDTQYFGPGTRLTVL.

This chain links TRBV5-1 with TRBJ2-7, with TRBD2 as a possible D gene (6 bases). This CDR3 spans 16 amino acids. Germline V CDR1 and CDR2: SGHRS, YFSETQ. Trimming took off 0 bases at V and 2 bases at J, with 15 bases between the two ends. The CDR3 sequence is CASSLAGGAPPYEQYF. CDR3 nucleotide sequence: TGCGCCAGCAGCTTGGCCGGCGGGGCCCCACCCTACGAGCAGTACTTC.